This TCR beta chain was documented in a study of cytomegalovirus exposure and HLA in healthy donors. Findings and limits, study-wide: The classifier was said to identify cytomegalovirus status with high specificity and sensitivity. Relative to the approximately 680-donor mean, N-insertions were reportedly fewer in an Asian-associated ancestry cluster in a later analysis.

Concerning this clone: Its matching antigen is unknown.

Primers included in the PCR were 60 Vbeta and 13 Jbeta primers. Only in-frame clones appear in the TCRdb table, and some are missing; sequencing was by immunoSEQ multiplex PCR. The table records roughly 130,000 clones, approximately 78% of them present only once. The CDR3 totals 14 residues. V gave up 4 bases and J gave up 3 bases; unmatched junction bases: 0. Germline V lookup: CDR1 LNHDA, CDR2 SQIVND (reference sequence). The rearrangement uses TRBV19 and TRBJ2-7; 13 positions agree with TRBD2. Material: PBMCs. This receptor was taken from a woman aged 40 to 50 in good health and CMV-seropositive. As DNA, the CDR3 is TGTGCCAGTAGTAGGACTAGCGGGAGCTACGAGCAGTACTTC. It encodes CASSRTSGSYEQYF.